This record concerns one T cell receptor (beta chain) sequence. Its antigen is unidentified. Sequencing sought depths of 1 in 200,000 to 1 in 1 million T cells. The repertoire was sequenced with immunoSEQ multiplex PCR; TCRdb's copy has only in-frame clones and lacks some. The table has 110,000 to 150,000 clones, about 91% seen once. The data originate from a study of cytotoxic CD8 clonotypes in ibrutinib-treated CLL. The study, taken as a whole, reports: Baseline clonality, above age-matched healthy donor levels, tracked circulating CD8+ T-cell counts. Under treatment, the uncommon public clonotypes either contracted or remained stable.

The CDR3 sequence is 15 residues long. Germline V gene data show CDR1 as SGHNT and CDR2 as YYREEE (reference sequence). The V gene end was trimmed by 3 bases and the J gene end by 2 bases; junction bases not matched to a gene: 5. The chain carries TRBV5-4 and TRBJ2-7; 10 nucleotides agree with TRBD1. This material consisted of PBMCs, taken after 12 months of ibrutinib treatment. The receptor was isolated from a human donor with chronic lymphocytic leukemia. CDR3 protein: CASSSAGTGAYEQYF. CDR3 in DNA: TGTGCCAGCAGCTCGGCCGGGACAGGGGCCTACGAGCAGTACTTC.